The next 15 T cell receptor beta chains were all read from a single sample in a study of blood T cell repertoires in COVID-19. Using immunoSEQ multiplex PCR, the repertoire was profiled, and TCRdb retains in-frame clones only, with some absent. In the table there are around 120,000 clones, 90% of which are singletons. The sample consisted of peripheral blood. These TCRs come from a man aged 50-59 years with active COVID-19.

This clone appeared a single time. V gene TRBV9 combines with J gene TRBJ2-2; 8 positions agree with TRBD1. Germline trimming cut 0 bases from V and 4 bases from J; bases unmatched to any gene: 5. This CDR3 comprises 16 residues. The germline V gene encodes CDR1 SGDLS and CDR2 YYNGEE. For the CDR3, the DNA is TGTGCCAGCAGCGTAGAAAAACAGGGGGTCACCGGGGAGCTGTTTTTT. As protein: CASSVEKQGVTGELFF.

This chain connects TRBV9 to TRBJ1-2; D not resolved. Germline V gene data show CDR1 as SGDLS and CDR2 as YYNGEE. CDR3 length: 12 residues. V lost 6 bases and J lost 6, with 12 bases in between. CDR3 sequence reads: CASTRVTDGYTF. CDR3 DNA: TGTGCCAGCACGCGGGTTACGGATGGCTACACCTTC.

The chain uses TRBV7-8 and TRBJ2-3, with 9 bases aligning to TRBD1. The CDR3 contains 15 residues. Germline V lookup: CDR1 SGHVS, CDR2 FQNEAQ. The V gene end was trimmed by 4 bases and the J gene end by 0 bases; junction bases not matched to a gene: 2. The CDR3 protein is CASSSGQGSTDTQYF. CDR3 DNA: TGTGCCAGCAGCTCAGGACAGGGGAGCACAGATACGCAGTATTTT.

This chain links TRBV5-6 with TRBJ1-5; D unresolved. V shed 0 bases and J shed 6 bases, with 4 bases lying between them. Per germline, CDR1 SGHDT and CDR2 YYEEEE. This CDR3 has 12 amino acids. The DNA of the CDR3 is TGTGCCAGCAGCTTGGGCGTTCAGCCCCAGCATTTT. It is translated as CASSLGVQPQHF.

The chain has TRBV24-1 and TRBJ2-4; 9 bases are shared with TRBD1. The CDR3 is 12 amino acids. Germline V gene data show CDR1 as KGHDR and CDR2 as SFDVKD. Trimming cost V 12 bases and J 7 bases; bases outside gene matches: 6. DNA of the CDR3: TGTGCCCCGGGGACAGGGACGAACATTCAGTACTTC. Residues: CAPGTGTNIQYF.

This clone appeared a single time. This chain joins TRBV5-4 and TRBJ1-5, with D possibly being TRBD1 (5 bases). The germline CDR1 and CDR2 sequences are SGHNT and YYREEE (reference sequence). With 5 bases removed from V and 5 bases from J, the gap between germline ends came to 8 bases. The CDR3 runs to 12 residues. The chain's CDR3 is CASRGGDQPQHF. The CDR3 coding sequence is TGTGCCAGCAGGGGAGGGGATCAGCCCCAGCATTTT.

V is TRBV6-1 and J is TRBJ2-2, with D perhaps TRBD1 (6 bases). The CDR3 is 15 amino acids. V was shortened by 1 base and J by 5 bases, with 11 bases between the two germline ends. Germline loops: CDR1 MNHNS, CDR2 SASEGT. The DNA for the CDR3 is TGTGCCAGCAGTGAAGGGTGGACAGAAACCGGGGAGCTGTTTTTT. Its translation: CASSEGWTETGELFF.

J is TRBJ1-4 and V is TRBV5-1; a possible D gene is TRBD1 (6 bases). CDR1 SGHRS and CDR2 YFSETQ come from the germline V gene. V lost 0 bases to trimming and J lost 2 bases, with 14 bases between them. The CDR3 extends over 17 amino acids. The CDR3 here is CASSLAGAGATNEKLFF. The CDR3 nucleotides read TGCGCCAGCAGCTTGGCCGGAGCGGGGGCGACTAATGAAAAACTGTTTTTT.

The CDR3 region is CASSYMTSPEAFF. CDR3 DNA sequence: TGTGCCAGCAGTTACATGACAAGCCCTGAAGCTTTCTTT. This chain connects TRBV6-6 to TRBJ1-1; no clear D. With 2 bases removed from V and 6 bases from J, the gap between germline ends came to 10 bases. The CDR3 totals 13 residues. Germline assignment: CDR1 MNHNY and CDR2 SVGAGI (reference sequence).

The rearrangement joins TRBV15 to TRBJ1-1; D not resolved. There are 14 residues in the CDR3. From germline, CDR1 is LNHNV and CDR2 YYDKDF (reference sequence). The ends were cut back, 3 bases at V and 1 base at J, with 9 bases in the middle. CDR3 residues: CATSRGGRNTEAFF. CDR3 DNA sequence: TGTGCCACCAGCAGGGGAGGGAGGAACACTGAAGCTTTCTTT.

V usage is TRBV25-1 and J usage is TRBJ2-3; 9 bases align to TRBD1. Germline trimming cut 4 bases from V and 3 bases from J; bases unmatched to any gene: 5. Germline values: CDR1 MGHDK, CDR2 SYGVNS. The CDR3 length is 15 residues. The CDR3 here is CASSASQGATDTQYF. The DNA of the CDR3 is TGTGCCAGCAGTGCCTCACAGGGGGCTACAGATACGCAGTATTTT.

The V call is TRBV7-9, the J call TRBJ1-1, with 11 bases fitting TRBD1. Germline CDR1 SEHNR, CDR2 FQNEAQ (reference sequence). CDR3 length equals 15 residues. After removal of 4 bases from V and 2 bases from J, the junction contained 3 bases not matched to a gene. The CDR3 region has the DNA TGTGCCAGCAGCTGGGGGACAGGGGGAAACACTGAAGCTTTCTTT. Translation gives CASSWGTGGNTEAFF. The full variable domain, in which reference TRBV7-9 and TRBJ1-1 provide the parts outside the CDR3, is DTGVSQNPRHKITKRGQNVTFRCDPISEHNRLYWYRQTLGQGPEFLTYFQNEAQLEKSRLLSDRFSAERPKGSFSTLEIQRTEQGDSAMYLCASSWGTGGNTEAFFGQGTRLTVV.

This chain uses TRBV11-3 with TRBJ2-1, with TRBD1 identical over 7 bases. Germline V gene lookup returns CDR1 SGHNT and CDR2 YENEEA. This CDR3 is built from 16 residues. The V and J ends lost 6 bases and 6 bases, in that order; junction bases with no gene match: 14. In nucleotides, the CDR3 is TGTGCCAGCAGTGAGTTGTTTCAAGGGGGCCGCAATGAGCAGTTCTTC. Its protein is CASSELFQGGRNEQFF.

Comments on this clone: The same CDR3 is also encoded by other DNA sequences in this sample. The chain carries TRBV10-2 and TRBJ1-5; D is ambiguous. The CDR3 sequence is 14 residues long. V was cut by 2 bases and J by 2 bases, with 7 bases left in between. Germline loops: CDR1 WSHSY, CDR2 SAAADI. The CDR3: CASSESSRNQPQHF. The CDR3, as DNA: TGCGCCAGCAGTGAGAGCTCCCGCAATCAGCCCCAGCATTTT.

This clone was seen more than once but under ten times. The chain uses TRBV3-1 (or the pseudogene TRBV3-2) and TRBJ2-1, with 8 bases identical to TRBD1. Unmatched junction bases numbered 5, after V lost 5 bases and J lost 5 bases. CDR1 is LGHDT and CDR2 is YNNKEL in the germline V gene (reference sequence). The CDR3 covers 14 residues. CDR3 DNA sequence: TGTGCCAGCAGCATCCGACAGGGGCACAATGAGCAGTTCTTC. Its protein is CASSIRQGHNEQFF.